This T cell receptor (beta chain) was sequenced during a study of blood T cell repertoires in COVID-19. Study in general: COVID-19 samples collected from the United States, Italy and Spain covered acute and convalescent phases. T cells, B-cell-depleted T cells, or PBMCs supplied cDNA or gDNA.

CDR1 and CDR2 (germline): SGHTA, FQGTGA. The ends lost 3 bases at V and 4 bases at J; junction bases unmatched: 3. This CDR3 spans 15 amino acids. Per the study methods: Reference gene primer amplification in the assay estimated nucleated cell counts. Produced via immunoSEQ multiplex PCR; TCRdb's table is partial and in-frame only. The DNA gave D and trimming, while V, J and clone size come from that table. The repertoire includes hundreds of thousands of clones, over 75% of them detected once, and about 3.9% sits in the top ten. The rearrangement joins TRBV7-3 to TRBJ2-2; 9 nucleotides match TRBD2. Specimen: peripheral blood. The TCR was taken from a woman aged 50 to 65 with active or convalescent COVID-19. In DNA form, the CDR3 reads TGTGCCAGCAGCTTTAGCGGGAGTGGCACCGGGGAGCTGTTTTTT. It is translated as CASSFSGSGTGELFF.